What follows is one TCR beta chain and its context. The sample comes from a study of metastatic and nonmetastatic thyroid tumors. The CDR3 sequence is 13 residues long. V lost 2 bases to trimming and J lost 2 bases, with 6 bases between them. Thyroid surgery took place with no prior treatment in any patient. From the PCR reads, TCRdb re-called clones with MiXCR. Of roughly 58,000 clones listed, approximately 4% were seen once; the top ten hold 20% to 25%. Sequencing was done on a sample of blood. The sequence was collected from a female donor with papillary thyroid cancer or a benign thyroid nodule (not recorded which). Some clones in this sample may be carry-over from other donors' samples. The V gene is TRBV12-3 or TRBV12-4, the J gene TRBJ1-1; D is undetermined. The CDR3 DNA is TGTGCCAGCAGTTTAAGGGATAACACTGAAGCTTTCTTT. It yields the protein CASSLRDNTEAFF.